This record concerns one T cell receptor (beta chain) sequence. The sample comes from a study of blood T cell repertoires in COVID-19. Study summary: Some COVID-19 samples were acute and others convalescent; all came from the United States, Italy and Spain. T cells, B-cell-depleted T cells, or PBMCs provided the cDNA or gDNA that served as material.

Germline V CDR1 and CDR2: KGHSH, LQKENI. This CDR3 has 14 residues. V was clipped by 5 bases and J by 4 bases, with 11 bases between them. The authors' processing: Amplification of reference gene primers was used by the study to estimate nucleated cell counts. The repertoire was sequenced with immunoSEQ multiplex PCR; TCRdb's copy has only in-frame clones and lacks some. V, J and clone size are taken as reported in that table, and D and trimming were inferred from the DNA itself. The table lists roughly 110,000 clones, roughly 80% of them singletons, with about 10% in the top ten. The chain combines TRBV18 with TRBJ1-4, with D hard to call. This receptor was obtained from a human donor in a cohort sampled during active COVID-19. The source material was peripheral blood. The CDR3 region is CASSRQALNEKLFF. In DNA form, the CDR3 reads TGTGCCAGCTCAAGGCAGGCTCTTAATGAAAAACTGTTTTTT.